One sample yielded the 9 T cell receptor beta chains listed below, sequenced in a study of T cells in Graves' hyperthyroidism and ophthalmopathy. Regions amplified from RNA transcripts were the TCR beta CDR3 regions. Primed by the HTBI set, a first-round RT-PCR was run on the TCR CDR3. In TCRdb, the multiplex PCR reads were re-called with MiXCR into one record per CDR3 protein. The sample carries about 420,000 distinct CDR3 sequences, less than 20% recorded once. The sequencing input was blood. The source is a woman between 18 and 29 years old with Graves' hyperthyroidism.

With regard to this clonotype: At one of its ends the junction is not consistent with the germline gene, which may arise from a read error. The chain recombines TRBV20-1 with TRBJ2-1, with 7 bases that match TRBD1. In germline, CDR1 is DFQATT, CDR2 SNEGSKA (reference sequence). This CDR3 region has 14 residues. The DNA of the CDR3 is TGCAGTGCTCGTACAGGGGATTACTACAATGAGCAGTCCTTC. It encodes CSARTGDYYNEQSF.

This clonotype was recorded at least ten times. This chain connects TRBV5-1 to TRBJ1-6; D remains ambiguous. CDR3 length: 16 residues. V lost 4 bases, J lost 10 bases, and 21 bases lay in between. Germline loops: CDR1 SGHRS, CDR2 YFSETQ. The CDR3 protein is CASSTLRAGKGSPLHF. CDR3 coding DNA: TGCGCCAGCAGCACTCTCCGGGCGGGCAAAGGATCACCCCTCCACTTT. The variable domain in full, completed from reference TRBV5-1 and TRBJ1-6, reads KAGVTQTPRYLIKTRGQQVTLSCSPISGHRSVSWYQQTPGQGLQFLFEYFSETQRNKGNFPGRFSGRQFSNSRSEMNVSTLELGDSALYLCASSTLRAGKGSPLHFGNGTRLTVT.

This clonotype came up many times. This rearrangement joins TRBV7-2 to TRBJ2-2; tentatively, D is TRBD1 (5 bases). Germline lookup yields CDR1 SGHTA and CDR2 FQGNSA. The CDR3 has 18 residues. The ends were cut back, 3 bases at V and 3 bases at J, with 20 bases in the middle. This chain's CDR3 is CASSLDHSRGTDTGELFF. DNA for the CDR3: TGTGCCAGCAGCTTGGACCACTCAAGGGGAACAGACACCGGGGAGCTGTTTTTT. The entire variable domain, with the rest obtained from reference TRBV7-2 and TRBJ2-2, is as follows: GAGVSQSPSNKVTEKGKDVELRCDPISGHTALYWYRQSLGQGLEFLIYFQGNSAPDKSGLPSDRFSAERTGGSVSTLTIQRTQQEDSAVYLCASSLDHSRGTDTGELFFGEGSRLTVL.

This clonotype was observed many times. The CDR3 nucleotides are TGTGCCAGCAGCTTATTTGTGGGAGGCGGGGAGCTGTTTTTT. Protein product: CASSLFVGGGELFF. This chain uses TRBV7-3 with TRBJ2-2, with D possibly matching TRBD2 (6 bases). The germline V gene has CDR1 SGHTA and CDR2 FQGTGA. The V end lost 2 bases, the J end lost 7 bases, and 11 bases lay between the germline ends. CDR3 length equals 14 residues.

The rearrangement joins TRBV24-1 to TRBJ2-2; D may be TRBD1 (6 bases). Trimming left V 2 bases short and J 0 bases short, with 18 bases between. Germline assignment: CDR1 KGHDR and CDR2 SFDVKD. The CDR3 has 19 residues. CDR3 in amino acids: CATSDSGTTLPPNTGELFF. Here the CDR3 DNA reads TGTGCCACCAGTGATTCGGGGACAACCTTGCCACCGAACACCGGGGAGCTGTTTTTT.

This chain uses TRBV12-3 or TRBV12-4 with TRBJ2-1, with TRBD1 matching 9 bases. The CDR3 is made up of 15 amino acids. Trimming cost V 5 bases and J 4 bases; bases outside gene matches: 6. CDR3: CASSRQGGEYNEQFF. The CDR3 DNA is TGTGCCAGCAGTAGACAGGGGGGCGAATACAATGAGCAGTTCTTC.

The chain has TRBV4-1 and TRBJ1-2, with unresolved D. The germline V gene has CDR1 MGHRA and CDR2 YSYEKL. V was cut by 0 bases and J by 9 bases, with 14 bases left in between. This CDR3 is built from 14 residues. CDR3 residues: CASSQDWQTYSYTF. DNA for the CDR3: TGCGCCAGCAGCCAAGACTGGCAGACTTATAGCTACACCTTC.

The sample holds many counts of this clonotype. The chain recombines TRBV6-6 with TRBJ2-7; the D is unclear. The CDR3 sequence is 13 residues long. The V and J ends lost 0 bases and 5 bases respectively, with 8 bases between them. Germline loops: CDR1 MNHNY, CDR2 SVGAGI (reference sequence). The CDR3 DNA reads as TGTGCCAGCAGTTACTCTTTCTCTCACGAGCAGTACTTC. Encoded protein: CASSYSFSHEQYF.

This clonotype was seen ten or more times. This chain joins TRBV28 and TRBJ2-1; perhaps TRBD2 as D (5 bases). Trimming took off 10 bases at V and 4 bases at J, with 11 bases between the two ends. CDR1 is MDHEN and CDR2 is SYDVKM in the germline V gene. CDR3 size: 12 residues. CDR3 residues: CATTKRYNEQFF. The DNA of the CDR3 is TGTGCCACCACCAAGCGGTACAATGAGCAGTTCTTC.